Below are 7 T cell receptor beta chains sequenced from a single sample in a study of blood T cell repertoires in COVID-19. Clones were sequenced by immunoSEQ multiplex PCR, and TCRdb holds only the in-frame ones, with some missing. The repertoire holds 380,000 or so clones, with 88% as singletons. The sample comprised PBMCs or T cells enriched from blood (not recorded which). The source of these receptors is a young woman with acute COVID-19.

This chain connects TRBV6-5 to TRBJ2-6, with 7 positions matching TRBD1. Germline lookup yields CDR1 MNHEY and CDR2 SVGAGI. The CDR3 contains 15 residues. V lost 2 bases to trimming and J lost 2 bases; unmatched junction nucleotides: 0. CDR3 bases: TGTGCCAGCAGTTACGACAGGGCTGGGGCCAACGTCCTGACTTTC. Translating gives CASSYDRAGANVLTF.

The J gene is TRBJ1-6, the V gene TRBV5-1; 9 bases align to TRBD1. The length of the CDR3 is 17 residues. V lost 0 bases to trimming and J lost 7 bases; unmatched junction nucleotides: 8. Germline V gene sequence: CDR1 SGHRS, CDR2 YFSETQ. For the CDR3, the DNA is TGCGCCAGCAGCTTGGCCGGGACAGGGTTTGACAATTCACCCCTCCACTTT. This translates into CASSLAGTGFDNSPLHF.

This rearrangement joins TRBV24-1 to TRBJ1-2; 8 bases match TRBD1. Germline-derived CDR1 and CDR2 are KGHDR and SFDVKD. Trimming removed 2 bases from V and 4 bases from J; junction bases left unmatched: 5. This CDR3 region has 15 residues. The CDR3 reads CATSDSRGTGYGYTF. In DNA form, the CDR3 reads TGTGCCACCAGTGATTCCCGGGGGACAGGCTATGGCTACACCTTC.

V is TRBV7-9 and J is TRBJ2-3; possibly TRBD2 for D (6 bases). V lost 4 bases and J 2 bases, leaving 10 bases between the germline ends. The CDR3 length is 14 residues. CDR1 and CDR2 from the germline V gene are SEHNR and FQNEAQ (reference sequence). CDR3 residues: CASSSAGSTDTQYF. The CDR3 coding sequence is TGTGCCAGCAGCTCCGCGGGGTCCACAGATACGCAGTATTTT.

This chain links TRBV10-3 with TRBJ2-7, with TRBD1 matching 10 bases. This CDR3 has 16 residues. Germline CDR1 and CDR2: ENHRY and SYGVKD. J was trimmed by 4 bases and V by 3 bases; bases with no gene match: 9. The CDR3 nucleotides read TGTGCCATCAGTGACCCCGGGACAGGGGTAGGGTACGAGCAGTACTTC. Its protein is CAISDPGTGVGYEQYF.

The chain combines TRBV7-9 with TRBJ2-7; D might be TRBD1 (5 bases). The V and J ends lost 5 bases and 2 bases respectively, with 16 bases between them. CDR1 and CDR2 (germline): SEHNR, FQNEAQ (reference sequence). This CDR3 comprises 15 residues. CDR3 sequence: CASSGMAQGAYEQYF. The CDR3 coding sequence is TGTGCCAGCAGCGGGATGGCCCAGGGCGCCTACGAGCAGTACTTC.

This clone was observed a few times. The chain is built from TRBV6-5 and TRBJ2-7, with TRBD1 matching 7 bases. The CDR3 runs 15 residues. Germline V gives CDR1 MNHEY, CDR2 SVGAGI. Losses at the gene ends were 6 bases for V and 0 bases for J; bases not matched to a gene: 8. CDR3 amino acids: CASRGQRTSSYEQYF. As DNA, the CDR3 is TGTGCCAGCAGGGGACAGAGAACAAGCTCCTACGAGCAGTACTTC.